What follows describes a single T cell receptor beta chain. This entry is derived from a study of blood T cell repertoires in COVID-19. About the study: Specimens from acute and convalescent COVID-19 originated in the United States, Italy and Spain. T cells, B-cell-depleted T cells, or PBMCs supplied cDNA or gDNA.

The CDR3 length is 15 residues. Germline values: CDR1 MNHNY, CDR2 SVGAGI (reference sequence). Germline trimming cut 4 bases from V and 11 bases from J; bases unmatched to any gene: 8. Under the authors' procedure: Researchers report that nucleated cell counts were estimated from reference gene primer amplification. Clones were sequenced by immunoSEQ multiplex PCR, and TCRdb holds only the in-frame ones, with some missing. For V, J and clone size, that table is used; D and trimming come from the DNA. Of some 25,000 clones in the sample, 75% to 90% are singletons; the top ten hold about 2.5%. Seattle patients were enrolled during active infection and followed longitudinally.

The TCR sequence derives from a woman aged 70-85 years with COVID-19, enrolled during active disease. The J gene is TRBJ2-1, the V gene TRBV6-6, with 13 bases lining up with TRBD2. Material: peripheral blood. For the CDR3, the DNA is TGTGCCAGCAGTTCCGGGACTAGCGGGAACCAGAAGCAGTTCTTC. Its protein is CASSSGTSGNQKQFF.